This T cell receptor beta chain emerged from a study of CXCR3-negative and CXCR3-positive naive CD8 T cells. Whole-study findings and limits: Against CXCR3-negative naive cells, CXCR3-positive naive cells showed more hydrophobic TRB CDR3s. Freshly isolated PBMCs were used in most assays, given partial CXCR3 loss after freezing.

With UMI labels, 5' RACE was used to prepare the TRB cDNA libraries. TCRdb reprocessed the 5' RACE reads and stores each CDR3 protein as one record, lacking DNA. Recorded for this sample: roughly 110,000 distinct CDR3 sequences. Germline CDR1 MNHEY, CDR2 SVGEGT. This CDR3 contains 17 residues. Details on this clonotype: Its antigen is undetermined.

The chain combines TRBV6-2 or TRBV6-3 with TRBJ1-4; with no DNA, the TCRdb D assignment of TRBD1 cannot be verified. This receptor was identified in a human donor in good health. Some clones in this sample may be carry-over from other donors' samples. The source material was naive CXCR3+ CD8+ T cells from blood. Subset of the sample: CD45RO-CCR7+CD27+CD95- naive CD8+ T cells expressing CXCR3 (TNR3+). This CDR3 reads CASSYTGTEGLNEKLFF.